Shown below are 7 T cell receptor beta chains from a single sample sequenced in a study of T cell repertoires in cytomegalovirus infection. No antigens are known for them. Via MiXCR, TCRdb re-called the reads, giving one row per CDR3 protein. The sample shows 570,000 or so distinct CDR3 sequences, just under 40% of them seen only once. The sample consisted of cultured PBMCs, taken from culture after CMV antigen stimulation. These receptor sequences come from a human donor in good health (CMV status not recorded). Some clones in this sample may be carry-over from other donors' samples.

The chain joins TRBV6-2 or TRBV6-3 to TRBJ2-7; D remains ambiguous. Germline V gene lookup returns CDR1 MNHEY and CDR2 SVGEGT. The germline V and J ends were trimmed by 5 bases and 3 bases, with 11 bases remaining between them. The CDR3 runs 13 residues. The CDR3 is CASSLNGYYEQYV. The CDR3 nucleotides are TGTGCCAGCAGTCTTAATGGGTACTACGAGCAGTACGTC.

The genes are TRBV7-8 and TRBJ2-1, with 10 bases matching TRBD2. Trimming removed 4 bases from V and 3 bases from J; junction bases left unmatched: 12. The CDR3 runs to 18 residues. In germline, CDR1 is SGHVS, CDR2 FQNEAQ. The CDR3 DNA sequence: TGTGCCAGCAGCTCTCTAGCGGGAGCCCCAAAATTCTACAATGAGCAGTTCTTC. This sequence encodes CASSSLAGAPKFYNEQFF. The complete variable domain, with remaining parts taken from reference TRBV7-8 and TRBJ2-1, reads GAGVSQSPRYKVAKRGQDVALRCDPISGHVSLFWYQQALGQGPEFLTYFQNEAQLDKSGLPSDRFFAERPEGSVSTLKIQRTQQEDSAVYLCASSSLAGAPKFYNEQFFGPGTRLTVL.

The CDR3 sequence: CASTPVGLNTEAFF. CDR3 bases: TGTGCCAGCACCCCCGTGGGCCTGAACACTGAAGCTTTCTTT. The chain employs TRBV6-1 and TRBJ1-1; D remains ambiguous. Trimming removed 7 bases from V and 0 bases from J, with 12 bases in between. The CDR3 contains 14 residues. Germline V CDR1 and CDR2: MNHNS, SASEGT.

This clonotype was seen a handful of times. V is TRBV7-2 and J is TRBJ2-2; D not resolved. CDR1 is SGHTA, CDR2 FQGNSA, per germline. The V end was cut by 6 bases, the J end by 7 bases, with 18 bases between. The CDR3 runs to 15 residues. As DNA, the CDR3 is TGTGCCAGCAGACTTGGATTTGGGCTTAACGGGGAGCTGTTTTTT. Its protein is CASRLGFGLNGELFF.

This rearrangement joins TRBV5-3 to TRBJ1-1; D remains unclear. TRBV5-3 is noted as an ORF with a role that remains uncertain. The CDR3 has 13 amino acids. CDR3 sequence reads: CDSSLSVNTEAFF. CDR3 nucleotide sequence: TGTGACAGCAGCTTAAGTGTGAACACTGAAGCTTTCTTT.

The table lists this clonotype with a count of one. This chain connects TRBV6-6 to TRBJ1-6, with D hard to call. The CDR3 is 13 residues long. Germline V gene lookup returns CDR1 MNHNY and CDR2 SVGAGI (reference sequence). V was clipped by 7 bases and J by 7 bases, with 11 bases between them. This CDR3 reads CASTPGWNSPLHF. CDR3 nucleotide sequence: TGTGCCAGCACCCCGGGCTGGAATTCACCCCTCCACTTT.

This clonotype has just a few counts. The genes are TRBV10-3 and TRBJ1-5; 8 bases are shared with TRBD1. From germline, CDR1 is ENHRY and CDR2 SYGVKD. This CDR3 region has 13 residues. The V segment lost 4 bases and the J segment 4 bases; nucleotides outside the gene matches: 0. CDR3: CAISGDRNQPQHF. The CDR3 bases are TGTGCCATCAGTGGGGACAGGAATCAGCCCCAGCATTTT.